The 26 T cell receptor beta chains reported below all come from one sample, sequenced in a study of T cell clonality in common variable immunodeficiency. TCRdb's table, derived via immunoSEQ multiplex PCR, lists solely in-frame clones and lacks some. The repertoire shows 57,000 or so clones, none seen only once; the top ten take approximately 1.7%. Source material: peripheral blood mononuclear cells. Receptors originate from a person aged 18 to 75 in good health.

This clone was recorded at least ten times. The read comes to an end 3 residues before the CDR3 does, leaving the germline J gene to fill in the end. The J gene is TRBJ1-2, the V gene TRBV5-1; TRBD1 matches 10 bases. The V gene's germline CDR1 is SGHRS and CDR2 YFSETQ. CDR3 length: 15 residues. CDR3: CASSLAGTGALGYTF. CDR3 bases read: TGCGCCAGCAGCTTGGCGGGGACAGGGGCCCTCGGC.

Many counts were recorded for this clone. The read terminates 3 residues before the CDR3 end, so the remaining end is supplied by the germline J gene. The chain couples TRBV5-1 to TRBJ1-1; D perhaps matches TRBD1 (6 bases). V lost 0 bases and J lost 7, with 7 bases in between. CDR3 length equals 12 residues. The germline V gene encodes CDR1 SGHRS and CDR2 YFSETQ. CDR3 DNA (partial): TGCGCCAGCAGCTTGGAACAGGGTGAA. Its translation is CASSLEQGE. The whole CDR3 protein reads CASSLEQGEAFF.

This clone was observed at least ten times. The read halts 3 residues ahead of the CDR3 end, with the missing end drawn from the germline J gene. The chain joins TRBV7-9 to TRBJ1-1; D unresolved. Deletions cut 5 bases from V and 4 bases from J, with 5 bases between. This CDR3 is 11 amino acids long. The V gene's germline CDR1 is SEHNR and CDR2 FQNEAQ (reference sequence). The DNA read from the CDR3 is TGTGCCAGCAGCCGGGGCACTGAA. Encoded protein: CASSRGTE. The entire CDR3 is CASSRGTEAFF.

This clone was recorded many times. The read falls 3 residues short of the CDR3 end, and the missing part is taken from the germline J gene. The genes are TRBV24-1 and TRBJ2-7; 8 bases align to TRBD1. The junction had 5 bases not matched to a gene; V was cut back by 4 bases and J by 4 bases. Germline V gene data show CDR1 as KGHDR and CDR2 as SFDVKD. There are 14 residues in the CDR3. Incomplete CDR3 DNA: TGTGCCACCAGTGACCCCGGGACAGGATACGAG. It is translated as CATSDPGTGYE. The whole CDR3 is CATSDPGTGYEQYF.

This clone was seen at least ten times. Compared with germline, one end of the junction differs, possibly owing to a read error. The DNA ends 3 residues before the CDR3 does, and the rest of the CDR3 is filled in from the germline J gene. The J gene is TRBJ1-3, the V gene TRBV4-2; the D is unclear. CDR1 and CDR2 from the germline V gene are LGHNA and YNFKEQ. This CDR3 is built from 14 residues. The sequenced part of the CDR3 DNA is TGCGCCAGCAGCTTTTCGGGCTCTGGAAACACC. Protein: CASSFSGSGNT. The complete CDR3 reads CASSFSGSGNTIYF.

This clone was recorded many times. The DNA ends 3 residues before the CDR3 does, and the rest of the CDR3 is filled in from the germline J gene. The chain carries TRBV7-9 and TRBJ2-1; D possibly corresponds to TRBD2 (6 bases). V was clipped by 5 bases and J by 7 bases, with 15 bases between them. CDR3 size: 14 residues. Looked up from germline, CDR1 is SEHNR and CDR2 is FQNEAQ (reference sequence). The CDR3 here is CASSASGLGNEQFF. The sequenced part of the CDR3 DNA is TGTGCCAGCAGCGCCAGCGGGCTGGGTAATGAG.

This clone has at least ten counts. A read error may produce the germline difference seen at one junction end. The CDR3 end lies 3 residues beyond the end of the read and is filled in from the germline J gene. This rearrangement joins TRBV7-7 to TRBJ2-5, with 8 bases that match TRBD2. This CDR3 region has 13 residues. Looked up from germline, CDR1 is SSHAT and CDR2 is FNYEAQ (reference sequence). This chain's CDR3 is CASSLTSGETQYF. Partial CDR3 DNA: TGTGCTAGCAGCTTAACTAGCGGCGAGACC. Full variable domain (missing parts from reference TRBV7-7 and TRBJ2-5): GAGVSQSPRYKVTKRGQDVTLRCDPISSHATLYWYQQALGQGPEFLTYFNYEAQPDKSGLPSDRFSAERPEGSISTLTIQRTEQRDSAMYRCASSLTSGETQYFGPGTRLLVL.

This clone occurred many times. Coverage ceases 3 residues before the CDR3 finishes, and the germline J gene fills in the end. The chain has TRBV12-3 or TRBV12-4 and TRBJ1-4; 8 positions agree with TRBD1. The junction had 7 bases not matched to a gene; V was cut back by 6 bases and J by 7 bases. The CDR3 sequence is 14 residues long. The CDR3 loop is CASSFTGGGEKLFF. The CDR3 DNA, read in part, is TGTGCCAGCAGCTTTACAGGGGGAGGTGAAAAA.

There are many counts of this clone. The CDR3 end falls 3 residues outside the read, so it is completed with the germline J gene. The chain couples TRBV19 to TRBJ1-1; 9 nucleotides line up with TRBD1. The V segment lost 3 bases and the J segment 1 base; nucleotides outside the gene matches: 6. The CDR3 is 16 amino acids. Germline assignment: CDR1 LNHDA and CDR2 SQIVND (reference sequence). The CDR3 region is CASSISGTGQNTEAFF. The sequenced part of the CDR3 DNA is TGTGCCAGTAGTATCTCGGGGACAGGGCAGAACACTGAA.

This clone has ten or more counts. The read ends 3 residues shy of where the CDR3 ends; the end is completed using the germline J gene. V is TRBV5-1 and J is TRBJ2-1; D may match TRBD1 or TRBD2 (5 bases each). The CDR3 extends over 14 amino acids. Trimming pared 3 bases from V and 9 bases from J, leaving 16 bases between. Germline CDR1 SGHRS, CDR2 YFSETQ. CDR3 loop: CASSYPRESTEQFF. The sequenced CDR3 bases are TGCGCCAGCAGCTACCCCAGGGAGTCAACTGAG.

This clone was recorded many times. The sequence runs out 3 residues before the end of the CDR3; the remainder is reconstructed from the germline J gene. This rearrangement joins TRBV5-1 to TRBJ2-5, with 7 bases fitting TRBD1. The V segment lost 5 bases and the J segment 1 base; nucleotides outside the gene matches: 14. The CDR3 runs to 17 residues. From germline, CDR1 is SGHRS and CDR2 YFSETQ. CDR3 DNA (partial): TGCGCCAGCAGACCCACGCCGAGACAGGGCCCCCAAGAGACC. It is translated as CASRPTPRQGPQET. The complete CDR3 sequence is CASRPTPRQGPQETQYF.

This clone was observed at least ten times. The CDR3 end is not reached by the read, which stops 3 residues before it; the germline J gene fills it in. The V call is TRBV20-1, the J call TRBJ2-2; no definite D call. Germline assignment: CDR1 DFQATT and CDR2 SNEGSKA (reference sequence). V was trimmed by 1 base and J by 2 bases, leaving 5 bases between them. The CDR3 runs to 13 residues. Here the CDR3 reads CSARGLNTGELFF. CDR3 DNA (partial): TGCAGTGCTAGAGGACTCAACACCGGGGAG.

Ten or more counts support this clone. The DNA ends 3 residues before the CDR3 does, and the rest of the CDR3 is filled in from the germline J gene. The V and J genes are TRBV29-1 and TRBJ1-1; D is unclear. The CDR3 covers 11 residues. V lost 5 bases and J lost 3, with 7 bases in between. The germline V gene has CDR1 SQVTM and CDR2 ANQGSEA. The CDR3 bases that were read are TGCAGCGTTACAGCTTACACTGAA. Amino acids: CSVTAYTE. The entire CDR3 protein is CSVTAYTEAFF.

This clone was seen at least ten times. The read terminates 3 residues ahead of where the CDR3 ends, so the germline J gene completes it. The genes are TRBV7-9 and TRBJ1-4; TRBD1 agrees at 9 bases. V dropped 5 bases and J dropped 8; count of bases not matched to a gene: 3. The CDR3 has 13 amino acids. Germline assignment: CDR1 SEHNR and CDR2 FQNEAQ (reference sequence). The CDR3 protein is CASSRQGGEKLFF. The sequenced part of the CDR3 DNA is TGTGCCAGCAGCCGACAGGGGGGCGAAAAA.

This clone was observed at least ten times. The read finishes 3 residues shy of the CDR3 end, and the germline J gene is used to complete it. The V and J genes are TRBV13 and TRBJ2-3; 12 nucleotides match TRBD2. The germline CDR1 and CDR2 sequences are PRHDT and FYEKMQ (reference sequence). Germline trimming cut 4 bases from V and 1 base from J; bases unmatched to any gene: 6. CDR3 length equals 17 residues. The CDR3: CASSSSLAGGRTDTQYF. The part of the CDR3 DNA that was read is TGTGCCAGCAGCTCTAGTCTAGCGGGAGGGCGCACAGATACG.

This clone was detected many times. Read coverage stops 3 residues before the CDR3 terminus; the germline J gene supplies the remainder. V is TRBV27 and J is TRBJ2-1; weak D call: TRBD2 (5 bases). The CDR3 is made up of 16 amino acids. Germline V gene data show CDR1 as MNHEY and CDR2 as SMNVEV (reference sequence). Trimming cost V 4 bases and J 3 bases, with 16 bases left between them. The CDR3 sequence: CASSSLAGSGYNEQFF. The CDR3 bases that were read are TGTGCCAGCAGTTCCCTTGCCGGCAGCGGCTACAATGAG.

This clone was counted many times. CDR3 residues: CASGRAGPGYTF. The covered CDR3 bases are TGTGCCAGCGGGAGGGCGGGTCCGGGC. This chain joins TRBV13 and TRBJ1-2; D not certain. The DNA ends 3 residues before the CDR3 does, and the rest of the CDR3 is filled in from the germline J gene. Germline V gene sequence: CDR1 PRHDT, CDR2 FYEKMQ (reference sequence). The CDR3 length is 12 residues.

This clone came up many times. The CDR3 loop is CSAGGGSSYNEQFF. Partial CDR3 DNA: TGCAGTGCCGGCGGGGGCAGCTCCTACAATGAG. This chain links TRBV20-1 with TRBJ2-1; a possible D gene is TRBD2 (7 bases). The CDR3 goes on 3 residues after the read ends, and that part is filled in from the germline J gene. The CDR3 totals 14 residues. Germline values: CDR1 DFQATT, CDR2 SNEGSKA (reference sequence). The V end lost 6 bases, the J end lost 0 bases, and 12 bases lay between the germline ends.

This clone was seen at least ten times. Read data end 3 residues before the CDR3 end; the end is taken from the germline J gene. The rearrangement uses TRBV19 and TRBJ2-2; 9 bases fit TRBD1. The junction had 4 bases not matched to a gene; V was cut back by 2 bases and J by 3 bases. Per germline, CDR1 LNHDA and CDR2 SQIVND (reference sequence). This CDR3 spans 16 amino acids. Incomplete CDR3 DNA: TGTGCCAGTAGTATAAACAGGGGGCTCGACACCGGGGAG. The encoded protein is CASSINRGLDTGE. The complete CDR3 reads CASSINRGLDTGELFF. The whole variable domain, remainder taken from reference TRBV19 and TRBJ2-2, is DGGITQSPKYLFRKEGQNVTLSCEQNLNHDAMYWYRQDPGQGLRLIYYSQIVNDFQKGDIAEGYSVSREKKESFPLTVTSAQKNPTAFYLCASSINRGLDTGELFFGEGSRLTVL.

This clone was recorded at least ten times. This CDR3 is CASSFLGVTEAFF. Incomplete CDR3 DNA: TGTGCCAGCAGCTTTCTAGGAGTCACTGAA. The rearrangement uses TRBV5-6 and TRBJ1-1; unclear D gene. The read halts 3 residues ahead of the CDR3 end, with the missing end drawn from the germline J gene. V gave up 2 bases and J gave up 4 bases, with 9 bases separating them. In germline, CDR1 is SGHDT, CDR2 YYEEEE. The CDR3 is 13 amino acids.

This clone was found many times. The read halts 3 residues ahead of the CDR3 end, with the missing end drawn from the germline J gene. The V and J genes are TRBV7-9 and TRBJ1-3; D gene unclear. The V end was cut by 6 bases, the J end by 0 bases, with 12 bases between. Germline V gene sequence: CDR1 SEHNR, CDR2 FQNEAQ (reference sequence). The CDR3 totals 15 residues. CDR3 bases read: TGTGCCAGCAGGGAGACTGCACCCTCTGGAAACACC. Amino acids: CASRETAPSGNT. The CDR3 reads in full as CASRETAPSGNTIYF.

This clone was counted at least ten times. The read terminates 3 residues ahead of where the CDR3 ends, so the germline J gene completes it. The chain combines TRBV9 with TRBJ2-2; 9 bases fit TRBD2. After removal of 3 bases from V and 1 base from J, the junction contained 4 bases not matched to a gene. CDR1 is SGDLS and CDR2 is YYNGEE in the germline V gene. The CDR3 is made up of 16 amino acids. CDR3 amino acids: CASSARTSVNTGELFF. The part of the CDR3 DNA that was read is TGTGCCAGCAGCGCAAGGACTAGCGTGAACACCGGGGAG. Complete variable domain (other parts from reference TRBV9 and TRBJ2-2): DSGVTQTPKHLITATGQRVTLRCSPRSGDLSVYWYQQSLDQGLQFLIQYYNGEERAKGNILERFSAQQFPDLHSELNLSSLELGDSALYFCASSARTSVNTGELFFGEGSRLTVL.

This clone has at least ten counts. The CDR3 goes on 3 residues after the read ends, and that part is filled in from the germline J gene. V is TRBV7-6 and J is TRBJ2-2; 11 nucleotides align to TRBD2. Trimming at V came to 5 bases and at J to 3 bases, leaving 8 bases not matched to a gene. CDR3 length: 17 amino acids. Per germline, CDR1 SGHVS and CDR2 FNYEAQ. CDR3 DNA (partial): TGTGCCAGCAGCCCACGACTAGCGGGATCGGACACCGGGGAG. Its protein product is CASSPRLAGSDTGE. The whole CDR3 protein reads CASSPRLAGSDTGELFF.

This clone was observed many times. The CDR3 is cut off 3 residues early in the read; its end comes from the germline J gene. This chain links TRBV7-1 with TRBJ2-3; 13 nucleotides line up with TRBD2. TRBV7-1 is placed among ORFs of uncertain function. Germline trimming cut 3 bases from V and 1 base from J; bases unmatched to any gene: 16. CDR3 length: 21 amino acids. The chain's CDR3 is CASSSVGLAGVIPARTDTQYF. CDR3 bases read: TGTGCCAGCAGCTCCGTAGGACTAGCGGGAGTGATACCGGCACGCACAGATACG.

Many counts were recorded for this clone. The junction differs from germline at one of its ends, possibly a read error. The CDR3 end falls 3 residues outside the read, so it is completed with the germline J gene. The V gene is TRBV4-2, the J gene TRBJ1-2, with D unclear. Germline loops: CDR1 LGHNA, CDR2 YNFKEQ. The CDR3 loop spans 14 amino acids. Here the CDR3 reads CASSQDHGLGGYTF. The covered CDR3 bases are TGCGCCAGCAGCCAAGATCATGGCTTGGGCGGC.

This clone occurred many times. The observed sequence ends 3 residues before the CDR3 terminus, with the missing tail filled in from the germline J gene. The chain joins TRBV20-1 to TRBJ2-1; TRBD2 agrees at 8 bases. CDR3 size: 15 residues. In germline, CDR1 is DFQATT, CDR2 SNEGSKA (reference sequence). V was pared by 3 bases and J by 5 bases, with 9 bases of the junction left unmatched. The CDR3 protein is CSASSAAGGHNEQFF. CDR3 DNA, as far as it was read: TGCAGTGCTAGCTCCGCGGCGGGAGGTCACAATGAG.